This T cell receptor (beta chain) was captured by sequencing in a study of OX40 agonist ivuxolimab in advanced cancers. Generated by immunoSEQ multiplex PCR, the TCRdb table keeps only in-frame clones and is missing some. The profile covers 65,000 to 95,000 clones, with around 90% appearing a single time and around 0.19% taken by the ten largest. The junction had 7 bases not matched to a gene; V was cut back by 0 bases and J by 7 bases. Germline lookup yields CDR1 SGDLS and CDR2 YYNGEE. The length of the CDR3 is 15 residues. This clone appeared a single time. This receptor was identified in an adult with an advanced solid tumor such as melanoma, head and neck, liver or kidney cancer. The sample was CD4+ or CD8+ T cells sorted from blood, taken in a trial of the OX40 agonist ivuxolimab. V is TRBV9 and J is TRBJ1-5, with 7 bases matching TRBD1. The CDR3 nucleotides are TGTGCCAGCAGCGTAGGTCCAGGGGGTGACCAGCCCCAGCATTTT. Translating gives CASSVGPGGDQPQHF.